The 5 T cell receptor beta chains listed next were all sequenced from one sample in a study of T cell repertoires in cytomegalovirus infection. TCRdb reprocessed the reads via MiXCR and lists one record per CDR3 protein. The table has hundreds of thousands of distinct CDR3 sequences, less than 40% seen once. Material: PBMCs. These receptors were collected from a human donor in good health (CMV status not recorded). Some clones in this sample may be carry-over from other donors' samples.

This chain connects TRBV7-9 to TRBJ1-1; the D gene is possibly TRBD1 (5 bases). The germline V gene has CDR1 SEHNR and CDR2 FQNEAQ (reference sequence). The CDR3 consists of 13 residues. V was trimmed by 0 bases and J by 10 bases, leaving 12 bases between them. CDR3 loop: CASSLASGVGAFF. The CDR3 DNA follows: TGTGCCAGCAGCTTAGCATCGGGGGTTGGAGCTTTCTTT.

This clonotype was found many times. The chain employs TRBV7-2 and TRBJ2-3; D is unclear. The CDR3 is 14 residues long. Germline V CDR1 and CDR2: SGHTA, FQGNSA. The ends were cut back, 5 bases at V and 6 bases at J, with 15 bases in the middle. The CDR3 sequence is CASSPPGQRDTQYF. For the CDR3, the DNA is TGTGCCAGCAGCCCGCCGGGCCAACGGGATACGCAGTATTTT. The full variable domain, rest sourced from reference TRBV7-2 and TRBJ2-3, is GAGVSQSPSNKVTEKGKDVELRCDPISGHTALYWYRQSLGQGLEFLIYFQGNSAPDKSGLPSDRFSAERTGGSVSTLTIQRTQQEDSAVYLCASSPPGQRDTQYFGPGTRLTVL.

For this clonotype: A clone one base away is much larger, so this may be a read error. This chain connects TRBV19 to TRBJ2-7; D may match TRBD1 or TRBD2 (5 bases each). This CDR3 spans 14 amino acids. Trimming removed 3 bases from V and 6 bases from J, with 15 bases in between. Germline V gives CDR1 LNHDA, CDR2 SQIVND (reference sequence). Here the CDR3 DNA reads TGTGCCAGTAGTATCGGGGACCGGTTGGTCGAGCAGTACTTC. Amino acids: CASSIGDRLVEQYF.

The chain has TRBV19 and TRBJ2-5; D is unresolved. The CDR3 is 14 residues long. Germline CDR1 LNHDA, CDR2 SQIVND (reference sequence). Between the trimmed V and J ends, which lost 1 base and 0 bases, there was a span of 6 bases. CDR3 nucleotide sequence: TGTGCCAGTAGTATAGGTAGATACCAAGAGACCCAGTACTTC. It encodes CASSIGRYQETQYF.

This clonotype came up a few times. The chain couples TRBV6-1 to TRBJ1-6, with D possibly being TRBD1 (5 bases). CDR1 MNHNS and CDR2 SASEGT come from the germline V gene. V lost 10 bases and J lost 9, with 34 bases in between. This CDR3 is 19 amino acids long. Here the CDR3 reads CATLKAAGSGPGGGSPLHF. The CDR3 bases are TGTGCCACCCTGAAGGCCGCAGGGTCAGGCCCGGGGGGGGGTTCACCCCTCCACTTT.